This is a list of T cell receptor beta chains from one sample in a study of identifying expanded T cells in peripheral blood. The assay was immunoSEQ multiplex PCR, and TCRdb's table has in-frame clones only and misses some. Of 60,000 to 70,000 clones in the sample, roughly 86% were seen once. The sample consisted of blood. Every receptor here comes from a person between 18 and 70 years old in good health. Both conserved end residues are part of each CDR3.

TRBJ2-1	TRBV27	CASSLQGGAGNEQFF
TRBJ2-1	TRBV5-1	CASSLGTGNEQFF
TRBJ2-2	TRBV4-1	CASSPGLAGDTGELFF
TRBJ1-2	TRBV5-8	CASSRPGQGANYGYTF
TRBJ2-5	TRBV28	CASSSFGQGEETQYF
TRBJ2-2	TRBV28	CASSLQVQNTGELFF
TRBJ1-1	TRBV7-2	CASSLLVSLNTEAFF
TRBJ2-3	TRBV15	CATSRTPWGGDTQYF
TRBJ2-7	TRBV28	CASSPGTVTYEQYF
TRBJ2-2	TRBV10-1	CASSPSGRTNTGELFF
TRBJ2-4	TRBV19	CASSSSRGRAEIAKNIQYF
TRBJ1-1	TRBV7-9	CASSLLSTEAFF
TRBJ1-5	TRBV19	CASMPGLNQPQHF